This TCR beta chain was identified during a study of vaccination effects on CD4 cells after COVID-19. Note on this clone: The antigen is not known.

Antigen-specific CD4+ T cells were expanded with viral peptide pools in the ViraFEST assay before sequencing. Culture lasted under 13 days before CD4+ T cell isolation. Confirmation by PCR established that the person had SARS-CoV-2 infection between March and December 2020. The data were produced by immunoSEQ multiplex PCR, yet TCRdb's version contains in-frame clones alone and is incomplete. The sample records about 25,000 clones, 60% to 80% being singletons. Study conclusions and caveats: Convalescent patients were scarce, and early post-infection timepoints were absent.

V trimming: 6 bases; J trimming: 3 bases; junction bases outside the gene matches: 5. CDR1 MRHNA and CDR2 SNTAGT come from the germline V gene. This CDR3 is built from 13 residues. This TCR was recovered from a human donor who had a prior SARS-CoV-2 infection. J is TRBJ2-7 and V is TRBV6-4, with 7 bases lining up with TRBD1. The sequencing here drew on CD4+ T cells from PBMCs cultured with SARS-CoV-2 spike peptides, taken before COVID-19 vaccination. CDR3 protein: CASRSRGLYEQYF. Written as DNA, the CDR3 is TGTGCCAGCAGGTCAAGGGGGCTCTACGAGCAGTACTTC.